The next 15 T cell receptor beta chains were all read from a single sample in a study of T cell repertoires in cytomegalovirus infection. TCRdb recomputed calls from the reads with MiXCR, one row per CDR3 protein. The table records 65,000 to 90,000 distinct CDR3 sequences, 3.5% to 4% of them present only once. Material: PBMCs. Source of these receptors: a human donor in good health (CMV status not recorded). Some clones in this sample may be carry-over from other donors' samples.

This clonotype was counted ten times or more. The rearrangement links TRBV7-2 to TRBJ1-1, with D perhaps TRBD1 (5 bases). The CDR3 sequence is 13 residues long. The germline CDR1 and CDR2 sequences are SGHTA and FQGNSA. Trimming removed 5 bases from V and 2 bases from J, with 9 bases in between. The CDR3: CASSADRNTEAFF. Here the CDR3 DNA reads TGTGCCAGCAGCGCTGACAGAAACACTGAAGCTTTCTTT.

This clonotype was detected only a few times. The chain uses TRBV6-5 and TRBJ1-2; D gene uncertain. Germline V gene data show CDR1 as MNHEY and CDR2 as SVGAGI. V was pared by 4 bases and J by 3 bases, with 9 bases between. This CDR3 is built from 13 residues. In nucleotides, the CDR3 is TGTGCCAGCAGTTTCGGGGTGGACTATGGCTACACCTTC. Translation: CASSFGVDYGYTF.

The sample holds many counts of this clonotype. The chain's CDR3 is CASSDSSGRNTEAFF. The CDR3 bases are TGTGCCAGCAGTGACTCGTCAGGAAGGAACACTGAAGCTTTCTTT. The chain carries TRBV2 and TRBJ1-1; unclear D gene. The CDR3 totals 15 residues. Germline loops: CDR1 SNHLY, CDR2 FYNNEI. V lost 3 bases and J lost 1, with 12 bases in between.

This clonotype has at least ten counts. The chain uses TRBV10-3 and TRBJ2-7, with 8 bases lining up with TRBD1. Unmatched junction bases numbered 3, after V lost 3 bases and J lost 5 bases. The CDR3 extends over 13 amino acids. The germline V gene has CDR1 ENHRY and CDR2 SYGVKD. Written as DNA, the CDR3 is TGTGCCATCAGTGACAGGGGGCTCGACGAGCAGTACTTC. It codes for CAISDRGLDEQYF.

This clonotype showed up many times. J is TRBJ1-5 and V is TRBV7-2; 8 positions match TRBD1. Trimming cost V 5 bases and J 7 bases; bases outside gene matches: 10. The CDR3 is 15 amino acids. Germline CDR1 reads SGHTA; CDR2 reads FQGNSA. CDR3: CASSMTGAYGQPQHF. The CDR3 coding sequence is TGTGCCAGCAGCATGACAGGGGCGTATGGACAGCCCCAGCATTTT.

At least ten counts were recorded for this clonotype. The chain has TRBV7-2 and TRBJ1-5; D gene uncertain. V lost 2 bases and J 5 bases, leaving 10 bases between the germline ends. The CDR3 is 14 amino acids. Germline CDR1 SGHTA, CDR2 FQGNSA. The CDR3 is CASSLWGGDQPQHF. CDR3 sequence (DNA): TGTGCCAGCAGCTTATGGGGAGGAGATCAGCCCCAGCATTTT.

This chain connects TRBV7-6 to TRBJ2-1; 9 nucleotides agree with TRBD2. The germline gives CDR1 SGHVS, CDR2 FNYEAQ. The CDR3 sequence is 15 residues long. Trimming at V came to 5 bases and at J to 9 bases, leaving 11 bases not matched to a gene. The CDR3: CASSPVNSGSSEQFF. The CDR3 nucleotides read TGTGCCAGCAGCCCAGTAAATAGCGGGAGCAGTGAGCAGTTCTTC.

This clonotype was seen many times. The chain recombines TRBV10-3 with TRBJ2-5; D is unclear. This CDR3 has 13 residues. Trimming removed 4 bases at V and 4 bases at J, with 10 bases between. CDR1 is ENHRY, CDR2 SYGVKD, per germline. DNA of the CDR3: TGTGCCATCAGTGGGGTTACCGGAGAGACCCAGTACTTC. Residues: CAISGVTGETQYF.

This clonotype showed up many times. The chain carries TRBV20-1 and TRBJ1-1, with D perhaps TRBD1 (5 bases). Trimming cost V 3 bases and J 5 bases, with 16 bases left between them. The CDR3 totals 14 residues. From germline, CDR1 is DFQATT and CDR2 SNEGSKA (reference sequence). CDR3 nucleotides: TGCAGTGCTAGCAGTATCAGGGCGGGGACTGAAGCTTTCTTT. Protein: CSASSIRAGTEAFF.

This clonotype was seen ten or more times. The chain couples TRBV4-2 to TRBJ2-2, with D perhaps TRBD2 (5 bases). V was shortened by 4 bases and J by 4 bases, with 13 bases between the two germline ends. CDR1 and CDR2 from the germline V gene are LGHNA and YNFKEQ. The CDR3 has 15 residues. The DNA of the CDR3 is TGTGCCAGCAGCCCCTATTCCCGGGGCACCGGGGAGCTGTTTTTT. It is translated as CASSPYSRGTGELFF.

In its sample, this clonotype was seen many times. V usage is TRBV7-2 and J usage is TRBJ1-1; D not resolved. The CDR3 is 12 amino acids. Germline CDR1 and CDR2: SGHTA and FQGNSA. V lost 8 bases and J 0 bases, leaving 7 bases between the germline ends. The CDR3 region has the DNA TGTGCCAGCGGGCGGATGAACACTGAAGCTTTCTTT. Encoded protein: CASGRMNTEAFF.

DNA for the CDR3: TGTGCCAGCAGCTGGTCCGCGGGATTAGGAGATACGCAGTATTTT. Its protein product is CASSWSAGLGDTQYF. V is TRBV7-2 and J is TRBJ2-3; D is possibly TRBD2 (6 bases). Germline CDR1 and CDR2: SGHTA and FQGNSA. The V end lost 4 bases, the J end lost 5 bases, and 16 bases lay between the germline ends. The CDR3 loop spans 15 amino acids.

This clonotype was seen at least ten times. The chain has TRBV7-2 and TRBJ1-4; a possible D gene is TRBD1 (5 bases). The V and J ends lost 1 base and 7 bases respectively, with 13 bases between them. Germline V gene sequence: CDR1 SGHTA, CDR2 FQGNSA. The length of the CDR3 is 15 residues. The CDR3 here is CASSLGGGYSEKLFF. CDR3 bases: TGTGCCAGCAGCTTAGGCGGGGGTTACAGTGAAAAACTGTTTTTT.

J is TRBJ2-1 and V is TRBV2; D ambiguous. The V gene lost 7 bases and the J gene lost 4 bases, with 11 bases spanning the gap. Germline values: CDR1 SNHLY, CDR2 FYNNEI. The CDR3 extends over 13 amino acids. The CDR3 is CASILYGYNEQFF. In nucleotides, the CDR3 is TGTGCCAGCATCCTGTATGGATACAATGAGCAGTTCTTC. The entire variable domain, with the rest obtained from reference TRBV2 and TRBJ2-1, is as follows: EPEVTQTPSHQVTQMGQEVILRCVPISNHLYFYWYRQILGQKVEFLVSFYNNEISEKSEIFDDQFSVERPDGSNFTLKIRSTKLEDSAMYFCASILYGYNEQFFGPGTRLTVL.

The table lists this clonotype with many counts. CDR3 nucleotides: TGTGCCAGCAGCTTAATTGCTAGCGGTTTGGGTGAGCAGTACTTC. It encodes CASSLIASGLGEQYF. The chain links TRBV7-2 to TRBJ2-7; 7 bases match TRBD2. The CDR3 extends over 15 amino acids. Unmatched junction bases numbered 11, after V lost 2 bases and J lost 7 bases. Germline CDR1 is SGHTA and CDR2 is FQGNSA.